The rows below give T cell receptor beta chains drawn from one sample of a study of T-cell memory formation after mild COVID-19. One entry per CDR3 protein results from TCRdb running MiXCR on the 5' RACE reads. The repertoire holds approximately 240,000 distinct CDR3 sequences, with 16% as singletons. The sequencing input was PBMCs or a T cell subset sorted from them (not recorded which). The receptors were gathered from a man younger than 30 who had mild COVID-19 (a few samples of this study predate the infection). Cell type and time point are not known. Both conserved end residues are part of each CDR3. D genes are given only for firm matches. Size tells how often a clone was seen (once, few, many) or the class of an expanded clone, and some rows leave it out.

size: few; V: TRBV6-5; J: TRBJ2-3; D: .; DNA: TGTGCCAGCAGGAGCATCGGGGGCACAGATACGCAGTATTTT; CDR3: CASRSIGGTDTQYF
size: few; V: TRBV3-1; J: TRBJ1-5; D: .; DNA: TGTGCCAGCAGCCAAGAGGCAGCTAATCAGCCCCAGCATTTT; CDR3: CASSQEAANQPQHF
size: .; V: TRBV7-3; J: TRBJ1-1; D: .; DNA: TGTGCCAGCAGCCTATCGGGGGTGGCGAACACTGAAGCTTTCTTT; CDR3: CASSLSGVANTEAFF
size: few; V: TRBV10-3; J: TRBJ1-5; D: TRBD1; DNA: TGTGCCATCAAGGGGACAGGGAATCAGCCCCAGCATTTT; CDR3: CAIKGTGNQPQHF
size: few; V: TRBV20-1; J: TRBJ1-1; D: .; DNA: TGCAGTGCTAACATGAACACTGAAGCTTTCTTT; CDR3: CSANMNTEAFF
size: .; V: TRBV6-5; J: TRBJ2-3; D: .; DNA: TGTGCCAGCAGCCCCCCAGCACCCTCAGATACGCAGTATTTT; CDR3: CASSPPAPSDTQYF
size: .; V: TRBV4-2; J: TRBJ1-1; D: .; DNA: TGTGCCAGCAGCCAAAGGTTGGGTCAGTCGAACACTGAAGCTTTCTTT; CDR3: CASSQRLGQSNTEAFF
size: .; V: TRBV10-2; J: TRBJ2-3; D: TRBD2; DNA: TGCGCCAGCAGGACTTTAGCGGGGGGGCCGGGAGATACGCAGTATTTT; CDR3: CASRTLAGGPGDTQYF
size: once; V: TRBV10-3; J: TRBJ2-7; D: .; DNA: TGTGCCATCAGTGAGTCGACTCAGGGTTACGAGCAGTACTTC; CDR3: CAISESTQGYEQYF
size: few; V: TRBV21-1; J: TRBJ2-4; D: .; DNA: TGTGCCAGCAGCAAGGGACAGGGGGACAAAAACATTCAGTACTTC; CDR3: CASSKGQGDKNIQYF
size: few; V: TRBV2; J: TRBJ1-1; D: .; DNA: TGTGCCAGCAGTCCCAGGAGCACAGGGACGGGCACTGAAGCTTTCTTT; CDR3: CASSPRSTGTGTEAFF
size: few; V: TRBV7-2; J: TRBJ2-4; D: TRBD2; DNA: TGTGCCAGCAGATCCGCGGGGGGCGCGCACATTCAGTACTTC; CDR3: CASRSAGGAHIQYF
size: many; V: TRBV2; J: TRBJ2-5; D: .; DNA: TGTGCCAGCATCTTCGTGGAGACCCAGTACTTC; CDR3: CASIFVETQYF
size: few; V: TRBV12-3/TRBV12-4; J: TRBJ2-2; D: .; DNA: TGTGCCAGCAGTTTTCAAGGGGAGACCGGGGAGCTGTTTTTT; CDR3: CASSFQGETGELFF
size: few; V: TRBV20-1; J: TRBJ1-2; D: TRBD1; DNA: TGCAGTGCTAGAGCGGGACAGGGGATGTATGGCTACACCTTC; CDR3: CSARAGQGMYGYTF
size: many; V: TRBV12-3/TRBV12-4; J: TRBJ2-1; D: TRBD2; DNA: TGTGCCAGCAGTCTAGCGGGGGGCTACAATGAGCAGTTCTTC; CDR3: CASSLAGGYNEQFF
size: .; V: TRBV20-1; J: TRBJ2-3; D: .; DNA: TGCAGTGCTTTATACGGCGTGGATACGCAGTATTTT; CDR3: CSALYGVDTQYF
size: few; V: TRBV5-1; J: TRBJ2-1; D: TRBD1; DNA: TGCGCCAGCCGAATTACGACAGGGGGTCATGAGCAGTTCTTC; CDR3: CASRITTGGHEQFF
size: .; V: TRBV4-2; J: TRBJ2-3; D: .; DNA: TGTGCCAGCAGCCAAGGATTACTGATAGATACGCAGTATTTT; CDR3: CASSQGLLIDTQYF
size: few; V: TRBV11-2; J: TRBJ2-7; D: TRBD1; DNA: TGTGCCAGCAGCTCCGGGACAGGGGGAACCTACGAGCAGTACTTC; CDR3: CASSSGTGGTYEQYF
size: few; V: TRBV5-4; J: TRBJ1-1; D: TRBD1; DNA: TGTGCCAGCAGCGCCGCCGGGACAGGGGGAGCTGAAGCTTTCTTT; CDR3: CASSAAGTGGAEAFF
size: few; V: TRBV6-5; J: TRBJ1-6; D: TRBD1; DNA: TGTGCCAGCAGTTACTCTGGACAGGGGGATAATTCACCCCTCCACTTT; CDR3: CASSYSGQGDNSPLHF
size: few; V: TRBV29-1; J: TRBJ2-7; D: .; DNA: TGCAGTGGAGGAGAGAAATCCTACGAGCAGTACTTC; CDR3: CSGGEKSYEQYF
size: .; V: TRBV5-1; J: TRBJ2-2; D: .; DNA: TGCGCCAGCAGCTTGGAGGCGAACACCGGGGAGCTGTTTTTT; CDR3: CASSLEANTGELFF
size: few; V: TRBV4-1; J: TRBJ1-1; D: TRBD1; DNA: TGCGCCAGCAGCCGCGATGGCAGCAGGGGGCTAAACACTGAAGCTTTCTTT; CDR3: CASSRDGSRGLNTEAFF
size: few; V: TRBV6-2/TRBV6-3; J: TRBJ2-2; D: .; DNA: TGTGCCAGCAGACTCGGGGGCAGCGGGGAGCTGTTTTTT; CDR3: CASRLGGSGELFF
size: .; V: TRBV4-1; J: TRBJ1-1; D: .; DNA: TGCGCCAGCAGCCAAGATGGGCGGGGAATTGAAGCTTTCTTT; CDR3: CASSQDGRGIEAFF
size: .; V: TRBV29-1; J: TRBJ2-3; D: .; DNA: TGCAGCGGAGGGACGGGGACAGATACGCAGTATTTT; CDR3: CSGGTGTDTQYF
size: .; V: TRBV6-5; J: TRBJ2-7; D: .; DNA: TGTGCCAGCAGTTACGGTTCCCGGACCCGAGGCTACGAGCAGTACTTC; CDR3: CASSYGSRTRGYEQYF
size: .; V: TRBV7-3; J: TRBJ2-3; D: .; DNA: TGTGCCAGCAGCCAAAACACAGATACGCAGTATTTT; CDR3: CASSQNTDTQYF
size: many; V: TRBV7-2; J: TRBJ1-3; D: .; DNA: TGTGCCAGCAGCCGGGCCCTAGCGTCGCCGTCCTCTGGAAACACCATATATTTT; CDR3: CASSRALASPSSGNTIYF
size: few; V: TRBV7-2; J: TRBJ2-7; D: .; DNA: TGTGCCAGCAGCTGGGACTTTTCATACGAGCAGTACTTC; CDR3: CASSWDFSYEQYF
size: few; V: TRBV6-5; J: TRBJ2-3; D: TRBD2; DNA: TGTGCCAGCAGTTACCGAGCGGGGGGGCCCCCAGATACGCAGTATTTT; CDR3: CASSYRAGGPPDTQYF
size: .; V: TRBV11-1; J: TRBJ1-1; D: .; DNA: TGTGCCAGCAGAAGAGGGCGGTCGAACACTGAAGCTTTCTTT; CDR3: CASRRGRSNTEAFF
size: few; V: TRBV5-1; J: TRBJ1-6; D: .; DNA: TGCGCCAGCAGCTTGGCCGGGGTAGGATCACCCCTCCACTTT; CDR3: CASSLAGVGSPLHF
size: .; V: TRBV10-3; J: TRBJ2-7; D: .; DNA: TGTGCCATCAGTGACCCCCGGTACGAGCAGTACTTC; CDR3: CAISDPRYEQYF
size: .; V: TRBV7-2; J: TRBJ1-3; D: .; DNA: TGTGCCAGCAGCTTGTCGTGGGGAAACACCATATATTTT; CDR3: CASSLSWGNTIYF
size: .; V: TRBV29-1; J: TRBJ1-6; D: TRBD1; DNA: TGCAGCGTTGGGACAGGGGGTGCCTCACCCCTCCACTTT; CDR3: CSVGTGGASPLHF
size: few; V: TRBV20-1; J: TRBJ2-5; D: TRBD2; DNA: TGCAGTGCTATAGCGGGACTAGGGGCGGAGACCCAGTACTTC; CDR3: CSAIAGLGAETQYF
size: few; V: TRBV18; J: TRBJ1-6; D: TRBD1; DNA: TGTGCCAGCTCACCACGGGACAGCCAAATCTCACCCCTCCACTTT; CDR3: CASSPRDSQISPLHF
size: few; V: TRBV20-1; J: TRBJ1-5; D: .; DNA: TGCAGTGCTAGTCCCGGGGATCAGCCCCAGCATTTT; CDR3: CSASPGDQPQHF
size: .; V: TRBV10-3; J: TRBJ2-3; D: .; DNA: TGTGCCATCACGGTAGGGGCGAGCACAGATACGCAGTATTTT; CDR3: CAITVGASTDTQYF
size: few; V: TRBV6-5; J: TRBJ1-4; D: TRBD1; DNA: TGTGCCAGCAGTGACAGGGGTGCAACTAATGAAAAACTGTTTTTT; CDR3: CASSDRGATNEKLFF
size: .; V: TRBV6-5; J: TRBJ2-2; D: .; DNA: TGTGCCAGCAGACAGGGTTTGAGCGGGACCGGGGAGCTGTTTTTT; CDR3: CASRQGLSGTGELFF
size: few; V: TRBV9; J: TRBJ2-7; D: TRBD1; DNA: TGTGCCAGCAGCGGGACAGGGGGGAACGAGCAGTACTTC; CDR3: CASSGTGGNEQYF
size: .; V: TRBV7-2; J: TRBJ1-4; D: TRBD1; DNA: TGTGCCAGCAGCTCCGACAGGGGGAAACTGTTTTTT; CDR3: CASSSDRGKLFF
size: .; V: TRBV5-8; J: TRBJ1-5; D: TRBD1; DNA: TGTGCCAGCAGCCAAGGGACAGGGGCCTATAGCAATCAGCCCCAGCATTTT; CDR3: CASSQGTGAYSNQPQHF
size: .; V: TRBV29-1; J: TRBJ2-7; D: .; DNA: TGCAGCGTTGCTGCAGGGGCCTACGAGCAGTACTTC; CDR3: CSVAAGAYEQYF
size: few; V: TRBV7-3; J: TRBJ2-1; D: TRBD2; DNA: TGTGCCAGCAGCCCGAGACTAGCTCGCTCCTACAATGAGCAGTTCTTC; CDR3: CASSPRLARSYNEQFF
size: many; V: TRBV5-1; J: TRBJ2-3; D: .; DNA: TGCGCCAGCAGCTTGGGAGAGGGTACGCAGTATTTT; CDR3: CASSLGEGTQYF
size: .; V: TRBV5-1; J: TRBJ2-5; D: .; DNA: TGCGCCAGCAGCTTGGGAGGGACGTTCGAGACCCAGTACTTC; CDR3: CASSLGGTFETQYF
size: few; V: TRBV4-3; J: TRBJ2-7; D: .; DNA: TGCGCCGGACGGAACCGATCCTACGAGCAGTACTTC; CDR3: CAGRNRSYEQYF
size: .; V: TRBV5-1; J: TRBJ1-2; D: .; DNA: TGCGCCAGCAGCCCGGGAGCAGGGTCGTATGGCTACACCTTC; CDR3: CASSPGAGSYGYTF
size: few; V: TRBV18; J: TRBJ2-4; D: .; DNA: TGTGCCAGCTCACCACTGGCGCCAGGAGCACTAGCCAAAAACATTCAGTACTTC; CDR3: CASSPLAPGALAKNIQYF